The subject of this entry is one T cell receptor beta chain. Its target is unknown. This sample is part of a study of shared clonotypes between healthy human individuals. On the study more broadly: Every donor yielded three CD4 naive, three CD4 memory, two CD8 naive and one CD8 memory plate.

Data came from immunoSEQ multiplex PCR; TCRdb stores just in-frame clones and leaves some out. This table has 1.5 million to 1.9 million clones, approximately 98% appearing once. This CDR3 region has 13 residues. Germline loops: CDR1 SNHLY, CDR2 FYNNEI. Trimming stripped 3 bases from V and 7 bases from J, with 12 bases between. General study findings and limits: Four donors had around 5% of their naive CD4 clonotypes in common. Sequencing of the sorted subsets was shown by rarefaction to be incomplete despite large depth.

The chain links TRBV2 to TRBJ1-2; the D gene is possibly TRBD1 (5 bases). The sequence was obtained from a man younger than 45 in good health. The sequenced sample was naive CD4+ T cells sorted from blood. Subset noted: CD45RA+ positively selected. The CDR3 nucleotides are TGTGCCAGCAGTGACGACAGTCCGGTTGGCTACACCTTC. It encodes CASSDDSPVGYTF.